A single sample is the source of the 32 T cell receptor beta chains below, sequenced in a study of control samples from healthy donors and cancer patients. Sequenced by immunoSEQ multiplex PCR; TCRdb stores in-frame clones only, minus some. The sample holds fewer than 150,000 clones, roughly nine tenths seen once. Sequencing input: blood. The receptors were sampled from a woman under 30 in good health.

V usage is TRBV27 and J usage is TRBJ2-7; 12 bases align to TRBD1. The germline gives CDR1 MNHEY, CDR2 SMNVEV (reference sequence). This CDR3 has 20 amino acids. V trimming: 3 bases; J trimming: 3 bases; junction bases outside the gene matches: 18. CDR3 sequence (DNA): TGTGCCAGCAGTTTCCGAAGCCCGGGACAGGGGGCGAGGACCAACTACGAGCAGTACTTC. Translated, it gives CASSFRSPGQGARTNYEQYF.

V gene TRBV7-9 combines with J gene TRBJ1-2; 10 nucleotides agree with TRBD1. Trimming removed 1 base from V and 7 bases from J; junction bases left unmatched: 9. This CDR3 comprises 16 residues. The germline V gene encodes CDR1 SEHNR and CDR2 FQNEAQ (reference sequence). CDR3 loop: CASSLDRDRGSGGYTF. The DNA of the CDR3 is TGTGCCAGCAGCTTAGACCGGGACAGGGGATCGGGTGGCTACACCTTC. The full variable domain, rest sourced from reference TRBV7-9 and TRBJ1-2, is DTGVSQNPRHKITKRGQNVTFRCDPISEHNRLYWYRQTLGQGPEFLTYFQNEAQLEKSRLLSDRFSAERPKGSFSTLEIQRTEQGDSAMYLCASSLDRDRGSGGYTFGSGTRLTVV.

The rearrangement uses TRBV28 and TRBJ2-5; perhaps TRBD1 as D (6 bases). The CDR3 consists of 14 residues. The germline CDR1 and CDR2 sequences are MDHEN and SYDVKM. Trimming removed 3 bases from V and 5 bases from J, with 13 bases in between. The DNA of the CDR3 is TGTGCCAGCAGTTTCCGGGGAAGGGGGGAGACCCAGTACTTC. Translation gives CASSFRGRGETQYF.

The rearrangement links TRBV12-3 or TRBV12-4 to TRBJ2-2; no firm D call. V lost 7 bases to trimming and J lost 0 bases, with 6 bases between them. The CDR3 totals 13 residues. The DNA of the CDR3 is TGTGCCAGCATCTCTTCGAACACCGGGGAGCTGTTTTTT. Amino acid sequence: CASISSNTGELFF.

This chain joins TRBV7-8 and TRBJ1-3, with D possibly being TRBD1 (6 bases). The length of the CDR3 is 15 residues. Germline CDR1 is SGHVS and CDR2 is FQNEAQ. V was trimmed by 3 bases and J by 2 bases, leaving 11 bases between them. The DNA of the CDR3 is TGTGCCAGCAGCTTGGAACGGACAGCTGGAAACACCATATATTTT. It translates to CASSLERTAGNTIYF.

The chain is built from TRBV7-9 and TRBJ2-5, with a weak D call TRBD1 (6 bases). Germline values: CDR1 SEHNR, CDR2 FQNEAQ (reference sequence). The V end was cut by 4 bases, the J end by 2 bases, with 20 bases between. The CDR3 is 17 amino acids. The CDR3: CASSSKQPGVGQETQYF. The CDR3 DNA reads TGTGCCAGCAGCTCCAAGCAGCCAGGGGTAGGGCAAGAGACCCAGTACTTC.

The genes are TRBV15 and TRBJ1-1; 11 bases are shared with TRBD1. CDR3 length equals 14 residues. J was trimmed by 5 bases and V by 5 bases; bases with no gene match: 4. CDR1 LNHNV and CDR2 YYDKDF come from the germline V gene (reference sequence). CDR3 sequence reads: CATSARDRGTEAFF. In DNA form, the CDR3 reads TGTGCCACCAGCGCGAGGGACAGGGGGACTGAAGCTTTCTTT.

The chain couples TRBV3-1 (or the pseudogene TRBV3-2) to TRBJ2-1; unclear D gene. Trimming left V 0 bases short and J 12 bases short, with 9 bases between. Germline V CDR1 and CDR2: LGHDT, YNNKEL (reference sequence). This CDR3 is built from 12 residues. CDR3 residues: CASSQDIARQFF. The CDR3 nucleotides are TGTGCCAGCAGCCAAGATATAGCCAGGCAGTTCTTC.

This chain uses TRBV2 with TRBJ2-7; D may match TRBD1 or TRBD2 (5 bases each). CDR1 is SNHLY, CDR2 FYNNEI, per germline. Trimming stripped 6 bases from V and 2 bases from J, with 8 bases between. The CDR3 loop spans 12 amino acids. CDR3 residues: CASRGDAYEQYF. Here the CDR3 DNA reads TGTGCCAGCAGGGGGGACGCCTACGAGCAGTACTTC.

This clone has only a few counts. The chain's CDR3 is CASSFDSDSPLHF. The CDR3 DNA is TGTGCCAGCAGCTTCGACAGCGATTCACCCCTCCACTTT. The chain uses TRBV7-2 and TRBJ1-6; D is possibly TRBD1 (5 bases). This CDR3 contains 13 residues. Germline CDR1 reads SGHTA; CDR2 reads FQGNSA. Trimming removed 3 bases from V and 8 bases from J, with 8 bases in between.

Only one count was recorded for this clone. The V and J genes are TRBV3-1 (or the pseudogene TRBV3-2) and TRBJ2-5; D gene uncertain. V was clipped by 5 bases and J by 2 bases, with 12 bases between them. The CDR3 spans 14 residues. Germline V gene lookup returns CDR1 LGHDT and CDR2 YNNKEL (reference sequence). The CDR3 reads CASSSGAEQETQYF. DNA for the CDR3: TGTGCCAGCAGCTCGGGTGCGGAACAAGAGACCCAGTACTTC.

CDR3 sequence: CASSFAADGNHSGNTIYF. The DNA of the CDR3 is TGTGCCAGCAGCTTTGCGGCCGACGGGAACCACTCTGGAAACACCATATATTTT. V and J are TRBV7-6 and TRBJ1-3; D call uncertain. Per the germline V gene, CDR1 is SGHVS and CDR2 is FNYEAQ. V was clipped by 3 bases and J by 0 bases, with 18 bases between them. The CDR3 totals 18 residues.

Details on this clone: The same CDR3 can be traced to other DNA sequences in this sample. The chain is built from TRBV6-2 or TRBV6-3 and TRBJ2-2, with TRBD2 matching 7 bases. Germline trimming cut 2 bases from V and 5 bases from J; bases unmatched to any gene: 14. Germline CDR1 MNHEY, CDR2 SVGEGT. The CDR3 is 18 amino acids. The CDR3 bases are TGTGCCAGCAGTTACATCTCGGGCGGGGGTCTGTATACCGGGGAGCTGTTTTTT. This translates into CASSYISGGGLYTGELFF.

A few counts support this clone. V is TRBV5-1 and J is TRBJ1-3; weak D call: TRBD1 (5 bases). The CDR3 length is 14 residues. Germline CDR1 SGHRS, CDR2 YFSETQ. The ends were cut back, 0 bases at V and 8 bases at J, with 12 bases in the middle. Here the CDR3 DNA reads TGCGCCAGCAGCTTGGGGCAGGGCGGCGACACCATATATTTT. Translation: CASSLGQGGDTIYF. The full variable domain, with the rest looked up from reference TRBV5-1 and TRBJ1-3, is KAGVTQTPRYLIKTRGQQVTLSCSPISGHRSVSWYQQTPGQGLQFLFEYFSETQRNKGNFPGRFSGRQFSNSRSEMNVSTLELGDSALYLCASSLGQGGDTIYFGEGSWLTVV.

The V gene is TRBV7-2, the J gene TRBJ1-1, with D uncertain. Trimming took 4 bases from V and 4 from J, leaving 13 bases between them. The CDR3 length is 14 residues. In germline, CDR1 is SGHTA, CDR2 FQGNSA. The CDR3 here is CASSSSYLGTEAFF. In nucleotides, the CDR3 is TGTGCCAGCAGCTCATCTTATTTAGGCACTGAAGCTTTCTTT.

This chain links TRBV5-4 with TRBJ2-7, with D possibly TRBD1 on 5 matching bases. V lost 2 bases and J lost 0, with 15 bases in between. The CDR3 totals 16 residues. Germline values: CDR1 SGHNT, CDR2 YYREEE (reference sequence). CDR3 nucleotides: TGTGCCAGCAGCTTAGGCACAGGCCCCCTCTCCTACGAGCAGTACTTC. This codes for CASSLGTGPLSYEQYF.

The genes are TRBV3-1 (or the pseudogene TRBV3-2) and TRBJ2-3; D may be TRBD2 (6 bases). Trimming pared 8 bases from V and 3 bases from J, leaving 12 bases between. This CDR3 has 13 amino acids. The germline CDR1 and CDR2 sequences are LGHDT and YNNKEL (reference sequence). The CDR3 sequence is CASRLEGTDTQYF. The CDR3 nucleotides are TGTGCCAGCCGACTAGAGGGGACAGATACGCAGTATTTT.

The rearrangement joins TRBV6-1 to TRBJ2-7, with D hard to call. The V gene's germline CDR1 is MNHNS and CDR2 SASEGT. This CDR3 contains 13 residues. The V end lost 2 bases, the J end lost 7 bases, and 12 bases lay between the germline ends. The CDR3 sequence is CASSELRGLEQYF. The CDR3 coding sequence is TGTGCCAGCAGTGAATTACGCGGTTTGGAGCAGTACTTC.

The chain is built from TRBV18 and TRBJ1-5; no clear D gene. Germline CDR1 is KGHSH and CDR2 is LQKENI. The CDR3 is made up of 14 amino acids. V was shortened by 3 bases and J by 3 bases, with 9 bases between the two germline ends. CDR3 in amino acids: CASSPDPPNQPQHF. In nucleotides, the CDR3 is TGTGCCAGCTCACCGGACCCCCCCAATCAGCCCCAGCATTTT.

The genes are TRBV4-3 and TRBJ2-3; possibly TRBD2 for D (6 bases). This CDR3 has 16 amino acids. Trimming shortened V by 1 base and J by 1 base, and 12 bases separated the two germline ends. The V gene's germline CDR1 is LGHNA and CDR2 YSLEER. The CDR3 loop reads CASSQVYGGGTDTQYF. DNA for the CDR3: TGCGCCAGCAGCCAAGTTTATGGAGGGGGCACAGATACGCAGTATTTT.

This chain joins TRBV2 and TRBJ2-3; 10 nucleotides agree with TRBD2. V was pared by 5 bases and J by 5 bases, with 13 bases of the junction left unmatched. The length of the CDR3 is 17 residues. Germline assignment: CDR1 SNHLY and CDR2 FYNNEI. The CDR3 spells CASSPPLLAGVGDTQYF. CDR3 sequence (DNA): TGTGCCAGCAGTCCACCCCTCCTAGCGGGGGTGGGAGATACGCAGTATTTT.

The chain carries TRBV12-3 or TRBV12-4 and TRBJ1-2; D not certain. The V gene lost 4 bases and the J gene lost 5 bases, with 11 bases spanning the gap. The CDR3 totals 13 residues. The CDR3 reads CASSSTVGYGYTF. In DNA, the CDR3 is TGTGCCAGCAGTTCGACGGTGGGATATGGCTACACCTTC.

This clone appeared a single time. V gene TRBV7-8 combines with J gene TRBJ2-5; D may be TRBD2 (6 bases). Trimming took 5 bases from V and 2 from J, leaving 12 bases between them. The CDR3 sequence is 14 residues long. Germline-derived CDR1 and CDR2 are SGHVS and FQNEAQ. The CDR3 region has the DNA TGTGCCAGCAGCCCGATAGCGGAACAAGAGACCCAGTACTTC. Translating gives CASSPIAEQETQYF.

The chain recombines TRBV4-3 with TRBJ2-7, with 10 bases fitting TRBD1. Germline CDR1 reads LGHNA; CDR2 reads YSLEER. The junction had 5 bases not matched to a gene; V was cut back by 2 bases and J by 4 bases. The CDR3 has 15 amino acids. This chain's CDR3 is CASSQRQGAKYEQYF. CDR3 bases: TGCGCCAGCAGCCAACGACAGGGGGCTAAATACGAGCAGTACTTC.

This chain joins TRBV28 and TRBJ2-7; D might be TRBD2 (6 bases). The length of the CDR3 is 15 residues. Germline-derived CDR1 and CDR2 are MDHEN and SYDVKM. V dropped 10 bases and J dropped 2 bases, with 21 bases sitting between them. The CDR3 coding sequence is TGTGCCACCCAGGGAGGCCAGCTTATTGCCTACGAGCAGTACTTC. It yields the protein CATQGGQLIAYEQYF. Supplemented by reference TRBV28 and TRBJ2-7, the full variable domain reads DVKVTQSSRYLVKRTGEKVFLECVQDMDHENMFWYRQDPGLGLRLIYFSYDVKMKEKGDIPEGYSVSREKKERFSLILESASTNQTSMYLCATQGGQLIAYEQYFGPGTRLTVT.

The genes are TRBV30 and TRBJ2-7; TRBD1 matches at 10 bases. Unmatched junction bases numbered 4, after V lost 2 bases and J lost 6 bases. Germline V gives CDR1 GTSNPN, CDR2 SVGIG (reference sequence). This CDR3 is 13 amino acids long. CDR3 amino acids: CAWSSRTGGEQYF. The CDR3 coding sequence is TGTGCCTGGAGTAGTCGGACAGGGGGCGAGCAGTACTTC.

V is TRBV3-1 (or the pseudogene TRBV3-2) and J is TRBJ1-6; perhaps TRBD1 as D (6 bases). The CDR3 has 15 amino acids. Trimming pared 6 bases from V and 7 bases from J, leaving 16 bases between. Per the germline V gene, CDR1 is LGHDT and CDR2 is YNNKEL (reference sequence). The CDR3 protein is CASRRKGQGNSPLHF. CDR3 coding DNA: TGTGCCAGCAGGCGGAAGGGGCAGGGGAATTCACCCCTCCACTTT.

The chain links TRBV24-1 to TRBJ1-6, with TRBD1 matching 7 bases. V lost 2 bases and J lost 6; bases outside the gene matches: 12. This CDR3 region has 18 residues. Per germline, CDR1 KGHDR and CDR2 SFDVKD. The CDR3 here is CATSDSPPGQNTNSPLHF. The CDR3 DNA is TGTGCCACCAGTGATTCGCCGCCGGGACAGAATACTAATTCACCCCTCCACTTT.

This rearrangement joins TRBV29-1 to TRBJ2-7; D is unresolved. The V end was cut by 4 bases, the J end by 4 bases, with 8 bases between. Germline V lookup: CDR1 SQVTM, CDR2 ANQGSEA. The CDR3 has 11 amino acids. CDR3 protein: CSVVNGYEQYF. CDR3 sequence (DNA): TGCAGCGTTGTAAATGGTTACGAGCAGTACTTC.

V and J are TRBV12-5 and TRBJ1-2; 8 bases match TRBD1. V shed 8 bases and J 0 bases; nucleotides not matched to a gene: 8. CDR1 is LGHNT and CDR2 is FRNRAP in the germline V gene. The CDR3 is 15 residues long. CDR3 region: CASFQGAPANYGYTF. CDR3 DNA: TGTGCTAGTTTTCAGGGGGCCCCGGCTAACTATGGCTACACCTTC.

The chain employs TRBV28 and TRBJ1-5; possible D gene TRBD1, 6 bases. In germline, CDR1 is MDHEN, CDR2 SYDVKM. The CDR3 is 15 residues long. V was clipped by 3 bases and J by 7 bases, with 16 bases between them. CDR3 DNA: TGTGCCAGCAGTTTTAGTTGGGGGGCTGGCCAGCCCCAGCATTTT. Its protein product is CASSFSWGAGQPQHF.

The chain has TRBV3-1 (or the pseudogene TRBV3-2) and TRBJ2-3, with 7 bases lining up with TRBD2. The germline CDR1 and CDR2 sequences are LGHDT and YNNKEL (reference sequence). Trimming removed 4 bases from V and 5 bases from J; junction bases left unmatched: 9. The CDR3 loop spans 15 amino acids. The CDR3 loop is CASSRGGTYKDTQYF. Here the CDR3 DNA reads TGTGCCAGCAGCCGCGGGGGAACATATAAAGATACGCAGTATTTT.